This T cell receptor (beta chain) was observed in a study of cytomegalovirus exposure and HLA in healthy donors. PCR primers comprised 60 Vbeta and 13 Jbeta primers. The data were produced by immunoSEQ multiplex PCR, yet TCRdb's version contains in-frame clones alone and is incomplete. The sample has about 110,000 clones, roughly 75% seen once. Study-level findings and limits: An ancestry cluster, one associated with Asian ancestry, reportedly showed fewer N-insertions than the roughly 670-donor mean in a later analysis. Most TCR sequences were uncommon, yet certain public TCRs appeared in many donors.

V was trimmed by 6 bases and J by 5 bases, leaving 14 bases between them. The CDR3 runs 14 residues. The germline V gene has CDR1 SNHLY and CDR2 FYNNEI. To note about this clone: What it binds is unknown.

The receptor was isolated from a man aged 40-49 years in good health and CMV-seronegative. Sequencing was carried out using PBMCs. The rearrangement links TRBV2 to TRBJ1-5; the D gene is possibly TRBD1 (6 bases). The CDR3 DNA follows: TGTGCCAGCAGGCCTATGGACAGCTATCAGCCCCAGCATTTT. Amino acids: CASRPMDSYQPQHF.